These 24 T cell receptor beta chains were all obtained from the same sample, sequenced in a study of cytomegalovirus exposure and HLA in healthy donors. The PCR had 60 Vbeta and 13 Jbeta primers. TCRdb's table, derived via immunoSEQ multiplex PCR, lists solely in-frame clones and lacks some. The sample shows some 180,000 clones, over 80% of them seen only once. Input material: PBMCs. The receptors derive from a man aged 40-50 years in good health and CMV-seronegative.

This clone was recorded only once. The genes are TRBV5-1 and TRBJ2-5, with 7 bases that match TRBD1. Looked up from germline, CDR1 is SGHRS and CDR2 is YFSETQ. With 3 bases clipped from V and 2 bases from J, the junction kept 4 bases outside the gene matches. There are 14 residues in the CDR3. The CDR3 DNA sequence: TGCGCCAGCAGCTCTGGACAGGTACAAGAGACCCAGTACTTC. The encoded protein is CASSSGQVQETQYF.

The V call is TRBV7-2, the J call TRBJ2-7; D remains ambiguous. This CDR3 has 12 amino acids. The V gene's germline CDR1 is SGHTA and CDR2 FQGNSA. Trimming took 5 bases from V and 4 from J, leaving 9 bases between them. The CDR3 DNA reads TGTGCCAGCAGCCCCGTTTTGTACGAGCAGTACTTC. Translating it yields CASSPVLYEQYF.

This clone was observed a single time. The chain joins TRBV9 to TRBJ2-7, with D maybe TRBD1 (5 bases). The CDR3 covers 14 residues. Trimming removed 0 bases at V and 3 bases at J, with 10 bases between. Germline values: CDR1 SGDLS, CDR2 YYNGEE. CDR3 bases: TGTGCCAGCAGCGTAGAGGGGTCGCTCTACGAGCAGTACTTC. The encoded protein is CASSVEGSLYEQYF.

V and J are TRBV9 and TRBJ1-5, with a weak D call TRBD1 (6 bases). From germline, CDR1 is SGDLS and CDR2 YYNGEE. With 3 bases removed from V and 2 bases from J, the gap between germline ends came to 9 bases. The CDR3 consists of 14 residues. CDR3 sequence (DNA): TGTGCCAGCAGCGCCAGGGGTGGCAATCAGCCCCAGCATTTT. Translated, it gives CASSARGGNQPQHF.

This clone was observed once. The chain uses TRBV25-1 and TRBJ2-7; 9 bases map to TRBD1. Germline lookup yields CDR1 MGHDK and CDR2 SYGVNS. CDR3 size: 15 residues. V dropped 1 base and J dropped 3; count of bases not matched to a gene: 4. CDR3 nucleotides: TGTGCCAGCAGTGAATCCAACAGGGGGCTCTACGAGCAGTACTTC. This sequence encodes CASSESNRGLYEQYF.

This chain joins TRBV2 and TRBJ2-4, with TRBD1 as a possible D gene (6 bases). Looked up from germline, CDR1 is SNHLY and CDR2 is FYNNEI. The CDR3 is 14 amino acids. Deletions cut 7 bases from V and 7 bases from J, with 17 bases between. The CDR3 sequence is CASILLGGANIQYF. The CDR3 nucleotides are TGTGCCAGCATCCTGCTTGGGGGCGCGAACATTCAGTACTTC.

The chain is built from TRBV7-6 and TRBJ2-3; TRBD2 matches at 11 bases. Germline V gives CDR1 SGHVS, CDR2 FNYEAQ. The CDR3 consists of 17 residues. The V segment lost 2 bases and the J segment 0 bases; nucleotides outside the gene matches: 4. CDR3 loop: CASSLLAGGLSTDTQYF. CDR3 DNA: TGTGCCAGCAGCTTACTAGCGGGAGGACTTAGCACAGATACGCAGTATTTT. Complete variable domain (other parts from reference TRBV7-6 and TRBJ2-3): GAGVSQSPRYKVTKRGQDVALRCDPISGHVSLYWYRQALGQGPEFLTYFNYEAQQDKSGLPNDRFSAERPEGSISTLTIQRTEQRDSAMYRCASSLLAGGLSTDTQYFGPGTRLTVL.

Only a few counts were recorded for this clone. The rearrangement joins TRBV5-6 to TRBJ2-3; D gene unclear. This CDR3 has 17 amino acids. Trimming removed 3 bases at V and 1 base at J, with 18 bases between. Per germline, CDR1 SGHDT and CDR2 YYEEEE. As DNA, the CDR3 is TGTGCCAGCAGCTCGTTCTCGGGTACTGGCCGCACAGATACGCAGTATTTT. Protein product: CASSSFSGTGRTDTQYF.

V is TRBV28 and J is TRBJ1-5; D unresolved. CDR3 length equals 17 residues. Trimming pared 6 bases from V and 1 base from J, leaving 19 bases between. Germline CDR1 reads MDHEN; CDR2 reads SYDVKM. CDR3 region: CASSRPPRVRSNQPQHF. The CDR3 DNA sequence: TGTGCCAGCAGCCGCCCCCCGAGGGTAAGAAGCAATCAGCCCCAGCATTTT.

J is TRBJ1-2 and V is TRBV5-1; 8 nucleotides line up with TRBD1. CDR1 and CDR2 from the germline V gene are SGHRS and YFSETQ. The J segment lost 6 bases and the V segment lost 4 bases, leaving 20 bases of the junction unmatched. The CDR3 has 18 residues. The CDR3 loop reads CASSPTDRARHGEDGYTF. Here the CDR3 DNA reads TGCGCCAGCAGCCCCACGGACAGGGCAAGGCATGGCGAGGATGGCTACACCTTC.

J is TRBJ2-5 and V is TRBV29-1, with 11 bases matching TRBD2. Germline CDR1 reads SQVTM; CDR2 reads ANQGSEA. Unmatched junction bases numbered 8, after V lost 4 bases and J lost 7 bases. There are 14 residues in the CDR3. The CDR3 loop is CSVAVAGGPGTQYF. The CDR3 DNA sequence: TGCAGCGTTGCGGTAGCGGGGGGGCCTGGGACCCAGTACTTC.

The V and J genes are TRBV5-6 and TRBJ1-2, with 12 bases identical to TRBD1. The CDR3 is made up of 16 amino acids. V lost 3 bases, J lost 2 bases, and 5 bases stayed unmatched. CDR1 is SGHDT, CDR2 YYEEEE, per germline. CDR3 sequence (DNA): TGTGCCAGCAGCTGGGGGACAGGGGGCGCGAACTATGGCTACACCTTC. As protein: CASSWGTGGANYGYTF.

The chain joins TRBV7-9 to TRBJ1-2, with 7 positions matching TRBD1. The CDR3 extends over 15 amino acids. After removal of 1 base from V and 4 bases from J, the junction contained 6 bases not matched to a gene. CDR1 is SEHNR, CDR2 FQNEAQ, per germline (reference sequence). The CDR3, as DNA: TGTGCCAGCAGCTTAGTTCCAGGGGGTGGCTATGGCTACACCTTC. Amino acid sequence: CASSLVPGGGYGYTF. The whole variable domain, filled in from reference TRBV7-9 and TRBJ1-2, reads DTGVSQNPRHKITKRGQNVTFRCDPISEHNRLYWYRQTLGQGPEFLTYFQNEAQLEKSRLLSDRFSAERPKGSFSTLEIQRTEQGDSAMYLCASSLVPGGGYGYTFGSGTRLTVV.

The CDR3 DNA is TGCGCCAGCAGCTTCCGAAACCGAGCGACAGGGTCTGGGGCCAACGTCCTGACTTTC. Encoded protein: CASSFRNRATGSGANVLTF. V usage is TRBV5-1 and J usage is TRBJ2-6, with TRBD1 matching over 7 bases. This CDR3 is built from 19 residues. The junction had 12 bases not matched to a gene; V was cut back by 2 bases and J by 1 base. Germline values: CDR1 SGHRS, CDR2 YFSETQ.

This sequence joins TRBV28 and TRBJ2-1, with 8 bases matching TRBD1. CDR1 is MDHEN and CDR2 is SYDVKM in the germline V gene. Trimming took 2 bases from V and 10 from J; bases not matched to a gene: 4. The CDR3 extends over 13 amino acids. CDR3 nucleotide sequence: TGTGCCAGCAGTTTACAGGGGGCTGGGGAGCAGTTCTTC. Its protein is CASSLQGAGEQFF.

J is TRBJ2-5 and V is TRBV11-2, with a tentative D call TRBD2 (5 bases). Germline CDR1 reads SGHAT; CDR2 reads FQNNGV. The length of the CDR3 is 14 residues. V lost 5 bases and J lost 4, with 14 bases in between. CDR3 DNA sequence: TGTGCCAGCAGCCCCACTACTAGTCCAGAGACCCAGTACTTC. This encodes CASSPTTSPETQYF. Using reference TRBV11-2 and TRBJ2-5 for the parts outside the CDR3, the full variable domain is EAGVAQSPRYKIIEKRQSVAFWCNPISGHATLYWYQQILGQGPKLLIQFQNNGVVDDSQLPKDRFSAERLKGVDSTLKIQPAKLEDSAVYLCASSPTTSPETQYFGPGTRLLVL.

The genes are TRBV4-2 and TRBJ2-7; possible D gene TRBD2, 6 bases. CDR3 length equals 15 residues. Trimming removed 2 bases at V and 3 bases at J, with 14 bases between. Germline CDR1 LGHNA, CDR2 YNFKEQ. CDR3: CASSQLISGGYEQYF. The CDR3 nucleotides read TGTGCCAGCAGCCAACTTATATCCGGGGGCTACGAGCAGTACTTC.

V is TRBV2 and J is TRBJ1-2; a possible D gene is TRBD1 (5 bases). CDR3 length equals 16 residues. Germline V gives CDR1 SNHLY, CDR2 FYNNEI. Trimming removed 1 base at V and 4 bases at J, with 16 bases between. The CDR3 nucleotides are TGTGCCAGCAGTGAAGTACAGGAAGGTCTCATCTATGGCTACACCTTC. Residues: CASSEVQEGLIYGYTF.

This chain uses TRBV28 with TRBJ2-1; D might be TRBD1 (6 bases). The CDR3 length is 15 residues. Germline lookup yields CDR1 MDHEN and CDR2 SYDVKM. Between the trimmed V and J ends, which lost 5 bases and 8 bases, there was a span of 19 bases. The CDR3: CASSTPRQDFYEQFF. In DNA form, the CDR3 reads TGTGCCAGCAGTACGCCGAGACAGGACTTTTATGAGCAGTTCTTC.

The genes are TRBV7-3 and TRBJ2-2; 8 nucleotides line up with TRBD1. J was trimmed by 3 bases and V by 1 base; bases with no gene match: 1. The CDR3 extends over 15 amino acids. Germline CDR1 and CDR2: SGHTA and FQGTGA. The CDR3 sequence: CASSLNRGDTGELFF. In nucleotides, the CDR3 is TGTGCCAGCAGCTTAAACAGGGGGGACACCGGGGAGCTGTTTTTT.

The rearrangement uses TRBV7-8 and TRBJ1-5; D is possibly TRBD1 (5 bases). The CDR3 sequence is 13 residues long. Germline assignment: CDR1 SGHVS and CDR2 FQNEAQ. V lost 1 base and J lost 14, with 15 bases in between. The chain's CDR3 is CASSLVGWGEKHF. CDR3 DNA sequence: TGTGCCAGCAGCTTAGTTGGTTGGGGGGAAAAGCATTTT.

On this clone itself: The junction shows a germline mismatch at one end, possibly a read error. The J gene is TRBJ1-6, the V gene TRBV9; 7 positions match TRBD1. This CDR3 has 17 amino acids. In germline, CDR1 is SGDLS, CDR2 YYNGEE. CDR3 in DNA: TGTGCCAGCAGCGTAGACCCCAGGGGGTTTAGTAATTCACCCCCCCACTTT. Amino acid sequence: CASSVDPRGFSNSPPHF. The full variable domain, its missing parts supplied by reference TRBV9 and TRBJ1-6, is DSGVTQTPKHLITATGQRVTLRCSPRSGDLSVYWYQQSLDQGLQFLIQYYNGEERAKGNILERFSAQQFPDLHSELNLSSLELGDSALYFCASSVDPRGFSNSPPHFGNGTRLTVT.

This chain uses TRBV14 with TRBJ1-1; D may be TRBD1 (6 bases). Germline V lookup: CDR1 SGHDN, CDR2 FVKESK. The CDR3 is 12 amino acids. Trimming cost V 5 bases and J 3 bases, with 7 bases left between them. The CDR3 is CASSYRDTEAFF. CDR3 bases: TGTGCCAGCAGCTACAGGGACACTGAAGCTTTCTTT.

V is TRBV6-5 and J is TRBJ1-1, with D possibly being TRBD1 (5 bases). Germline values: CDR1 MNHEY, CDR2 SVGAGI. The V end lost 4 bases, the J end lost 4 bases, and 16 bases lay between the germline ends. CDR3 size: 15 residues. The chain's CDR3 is CASSSRQPGVTEAFF. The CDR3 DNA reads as TGTGCCAGCAGTTCTCGACAGCCGGGGGTCACTGAAGCTTTCTTT.